This entry describes one T cell receptor beta chain. What it binds is not known. The sample comes from a study of cytomegalovirus exposure and HLA in healthy donors. Whole-study findings and limits: Under in vitro conditions, three CMV-associated chains were confirmed as specific for CMV antigens.

PCR employed 60 Vbeta and 13 Jbeta primers. Method: immunoSEQ multiplex PCR; TCRdb's copy keeps in-frame clones and lacks some. The sample yields under 200,000 clones, roughly three quarters seen once. The clonotype originates from a man aged 18 to 29 in good health and CMV-seropositive. The specimen was PBMCs.

The CDR3 nucleotides read TGTGCCAGTACACAGGGGCGCAACACTGAAGCTTTCTTT. It encodes CASTQGRNTEAFF. The chain combines TRBV19 with TRBJ1-1; 7 nucleotides line up with TRBD1. The length of the CDR3 is 13 residues. The V and J ends lost 7 bases and 2 bases, in that order; junction bases with no gene match: 4. In germline, CDR1 is LNHDA, CDR2 SQIVND (reference sequence). Using reference TRBV19 and TRBJ1-1 for the parts outside the CDR3, the full variable domain is DGGITQSPKYLFRKEGQNVTLSCEQNLNHDAMYWYRQDPGQGLRLIYYSQIVNDFQKGDIAEGYSVSREKKESFPLTVTSAQKNPTAFYLCASTQGRNTEAFFGQGTRLTVV.